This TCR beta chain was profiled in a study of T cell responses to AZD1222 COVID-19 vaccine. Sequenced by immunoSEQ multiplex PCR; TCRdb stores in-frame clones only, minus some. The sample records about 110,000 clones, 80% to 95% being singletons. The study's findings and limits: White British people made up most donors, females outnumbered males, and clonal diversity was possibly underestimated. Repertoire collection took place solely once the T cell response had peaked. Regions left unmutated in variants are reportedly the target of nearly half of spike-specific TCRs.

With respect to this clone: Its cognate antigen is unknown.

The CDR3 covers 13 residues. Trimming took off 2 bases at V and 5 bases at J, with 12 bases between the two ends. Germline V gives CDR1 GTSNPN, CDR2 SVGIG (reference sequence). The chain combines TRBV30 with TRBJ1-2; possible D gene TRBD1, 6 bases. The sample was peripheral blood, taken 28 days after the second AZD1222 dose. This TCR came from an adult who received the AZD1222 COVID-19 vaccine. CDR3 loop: CAWSPLQGYGYTF. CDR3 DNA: TGTGCCTGGAGTCCCCTCCAGGGGTATGGCTACACCTTC. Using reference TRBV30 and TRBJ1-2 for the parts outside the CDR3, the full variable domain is SQTIHQWPATLVQPVGSPLSLECTVEGTSNPNLYWYRQAAGRGLQLLFYSVGIGQISSEVPQNLSASRPQDRQFILSSKKLLLSDSGFYLCAWSPLQGYGYTFGSGTRLTVV.